Described below is a single T cell receptor beta chain sequence and its context. Its matching antigen is unknown. The PCR was carried out with 60 Vbeta primers and 13 Jbeta primers. Profiling relied on immunoSEQ multiplex PCR, and the TCRdb table lists in-frame clones only, not all of them. The data hold around 200,000 clones, with roughly 84% observed a single time. This sample is part of a study of cytomegalovirus exposure and HLA in healthy donors. Regarding the study as a whole: The investigators catalogued 150 to 200 TCR beta chains as cytomegalovirus-associated. Later analysis suggested links between common viral pathogens and several top significant clusters. In a later analysis, compared with equally common non-associated chains, HLA-associated beta chains were more expanded.

Germline loops: CDR1 MGHDK, CDR2 SYGVNS. The V gene lost 6 bases and the J gene lost 0 bases, with 18 bases spanning the gap. This CDR3 is 17 amino acids long. Donors were nominally healthy when sampled, though unrecorded immune exposures were likely. The chain has TRBV25-1 and TRBJ2-1, with D possibly being TRBD2 (6 bases). The TCR originated in a girl aged 2 to 9 in good health and CMV-seropositive. Input material: PBMCs. The DNA of the CDR3 is TGTGCCAGCAGCCCTCGAGGCGGCGGGGTCTCCTACAATGAGCAGTTCTTC. It encodes CASSPRGGGVSYNEQFF.